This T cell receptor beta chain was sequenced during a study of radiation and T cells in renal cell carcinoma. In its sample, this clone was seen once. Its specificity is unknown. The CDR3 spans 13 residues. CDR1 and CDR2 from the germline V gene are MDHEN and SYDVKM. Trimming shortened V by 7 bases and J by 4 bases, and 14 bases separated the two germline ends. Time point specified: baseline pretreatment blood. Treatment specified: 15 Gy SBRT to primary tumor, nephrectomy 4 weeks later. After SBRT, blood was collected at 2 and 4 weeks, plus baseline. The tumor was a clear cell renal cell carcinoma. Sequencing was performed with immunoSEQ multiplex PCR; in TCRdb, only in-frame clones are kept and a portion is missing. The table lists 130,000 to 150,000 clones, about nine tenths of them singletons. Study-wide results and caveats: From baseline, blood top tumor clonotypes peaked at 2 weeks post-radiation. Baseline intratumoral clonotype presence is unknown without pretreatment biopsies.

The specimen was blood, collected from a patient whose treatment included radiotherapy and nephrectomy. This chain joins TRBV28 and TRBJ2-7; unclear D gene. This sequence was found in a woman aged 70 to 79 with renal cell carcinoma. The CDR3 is CASMGSGPYEQYF. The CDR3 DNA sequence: TGTGCCAGCATGGGGTCCGGCCCATACGAGCAGTACTTC. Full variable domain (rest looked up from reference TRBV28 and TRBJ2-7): DVKVTQSSRYLVKRTGEKVFLECVQDMDHENMFWYRQDPGLGLRLIYFSYDVKMKEKGDIPEGYSVSREKKERFSLILESASTNQTSMYLCASMGSGPYEQYFGPGTRLTVT.